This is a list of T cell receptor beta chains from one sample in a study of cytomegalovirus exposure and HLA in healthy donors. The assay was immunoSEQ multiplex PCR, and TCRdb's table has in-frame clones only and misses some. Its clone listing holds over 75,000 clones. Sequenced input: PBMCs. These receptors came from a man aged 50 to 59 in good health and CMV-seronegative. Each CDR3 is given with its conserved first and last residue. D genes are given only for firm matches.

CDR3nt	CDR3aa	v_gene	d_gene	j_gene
TGTGCCAGCAGTGACCTTTCCGGAGACAGGGAATACGAGCAGTACTTC	CASSDLSGDREYEQYF	TRBV25-1	TRBD1	TRBJ2-7
TGTGCCAGCAGCCACGGGACATCGAACACTGAAGCTTTCTTT	CASSHGTSNTEAFF	TRBV7-9	NA	TRBJ1-1
TGTGCCAGCAGCTTAGGACAGGTGAAGATTAATGAAAAACTGTTTTTT	CASSLGQVKINEKLFF	TRBV5-6	TRBD1	TRBJ1-4
TGCAGCGGGGGGACCGGGACAGGGCCTTCCTACGAGCAGTACTTC	CSGGTGTGPSYEQYF	TRBV29-1	TRBD1	TRBJ2-7
TGTGCCAGCAGTGTGCGGGGTGACAATGAGCAGTTCTTC	CASSVRGDNEQFF	TRBV6-1	NA	TRBJ2-1
TGCGCCAGCAGCCCCGTGGATGGGCCTCCTGGAAACACCATATATTTT	CASSPVDGPPGNTIYF	TRBV4-1	NA	TRBJ1-3
TGCGCCAGCAGCTCCGGACACACTAGCACAGATACGCAGTATTTT	CASSSGHTSTDTQYF	TRBV5-1	NA	TRBJ2-3
TGCGCCAGCAGCCAAGTGGGGCTCACCCAAGAGACCCAGTACTTC	CASSQVGLTQETQYF	TRBV4-1	NA	TRBJ2-5
TGTGCCAGTAGTATCGGGAGGGGCCGGCAAGAGACCCAGTACTTC	CASSIGRGRQETQYF	TRBV19	TRBD2	TRBJ2-5
TGCGCCAGCAGCGGTGGACAAGGAAACACCATATATTTT	CASSGGQGNTIYF	TRBV5-1	NA	TRBJ1-3
TGCGCCAGCAGCCTCTGGGCTAGCGGGGGCAATGAGCAGTTCTTC	CASSLWASGGNEQFF	TRBV4-1	TRBD2	TRBJ2-1
TGTGCCAGCAGTCCCAAGGCTGCGGCCACTGAAGCTTTCTTT	CASSPKAAATEAFF	TRBV27	NA	TRBJ1-1
TGTGCCAGCAGTCCATACCCCCCCAGGGCGGGGGGGGGAGGCGAGCAGTACTTC	CASSPYPPRAGGGGEQYF	TRBV27	TRBD2	TRBJ2-7
TGCGCCAGCAGCGAACAGGGGCCGTATGGCTACACCTTC	CASSEQGPYGYTF	TRBV5-1	TRBD1	TRBJ1-2
TGTGCCAGCAGCTTTATGGACTCCGGTAACAATGAGCAGTTCTTC	CASSFMDSGNNEQFF	TRBV7-9	NA	TRBJ2-1
TGTGCCAGCACCTCCCCTAGCGAGGGTGAGCAGTTCTTC	CASTSPSEGEQFF	TRBV28	NA	TRBJ2-1
TGTGCCAGCAGCTTAGAGGGGGCAGTAAGCGGGGAGCTGTTTTTT	CASSLEGAVSGELFF	TRBV7-3	TRBD1	TRBJ2-2
TGTGCCAGCAGTGTGTCAGGGCAAAATAGCAATCAGCCCCAGCATTTT	CASSVSGQNSNQPQHF	TRBV2	NA	TRBJ1-5
TGTGCCAGCAGTTTATTCGGCAGGGCGAGCACAGATACGCAGTATTTT	CASSLFGRASTDTQYF	TRBV28	NA	TRBJ2-3
TGCGCCAGCAGCCAGGGACCCCGGGGCAGGGGGAACGAGCAGTACTTC	CASSQGPRGRGNEQYF	TRBV4-1	TRBD1	TRBJ2-7
TGTGCCAGCAGTTACTCGTTCAGTCAGCCCCAGCATTTT	CASSYSFSQPQHF	TRBV6-5	NA	TRBJ1-5
TGTGCCAGCAGACCATCAGGGGAAAGCCCTGAAGCTTTCTTT	CASRPSGESPEAFF	TRBV9	NA	TRBJ1-1
TGTGCCAGCAGCCGGCCGCGCGGGGGGGAAAGCACAGATACGCAGTATTTT	CASSRPRGGESTDTQYF	TRBV5-4	TRBD2	TRBJ2-3
TGTGCCATCAGGGCCGGCCCGACTAATCAGCCCCAGCATTTT	CAIRAGPTNQPQHF	TRBV10-3	NA	TRBJ1-5
TGCGCCAGCAGCTTGGGACAGGGTGGGACCTACGAGCAGTACTTC	CASSLGQGGTYEQYF	TRBV5-1	TRBD1	TRBJ2-7
TGTGCCTGGAGTGTAGTGGGGGGTGGCTACACCTTC	CAWSVVGGGYTF	TRBV30	NA	TRBJ1-2
TGTGCCACCGGGACAGCTAATTCACCCCTCCACTTT	CATGTANSPLHF	TRBV10-3	TRBD1	TRBJ1-6
TGTGCCAGCAGCGAGACAGGGAACTACGAGCAGTACTTC	CASSETGNYEQYF	TRBV6-1	TRBD1	TRBJ2-7
TGTGCCAGCAGGGACTTACCTCTCTCCTACGAGCAGTACTTC	CASRDLPLSYEQYF	TRBV6-1	NA	TRBJ2-7
TGTGCCTGGAGTTTCCAGGGATTGGAGGGCTACACCTTC	CAWSFQGLEGYTF	TRBV30	NA	TRBJ1-2
TGTGCCAGCAGCGAAAGGTCAAGGCTAGCGGGGGACAATGAGCAGTTCTTC	CASSERSRLAGDNEQFF	TRBV9	TRBD2	TRBJ2-1
TGTGCCAGCAGCCCACAGGGTGGGTATGGCTACACCTTC	CASSPQGGYGYTF	TRBV7-3	NA	TRBJ1-2
TGTGCCAGCAGTGAATATATAGGGGGCGAGCAGTACTTC	CASSEYIGGEQYF	TRBV25-1	NA	TRBJ2-7
TGTGCCAGCAGCTTAATTAGCAGGGGATCAGAAAAACTGTTTTTT	CASSLISRGSEKLFF	TRBV7-9	NA	TRBJ1-4
TGTGCCAGCAGTTTCCCCGGCAGGGGACTATACGAGCAGTACTTC	CASSFPGRGLYEQYF	TRBV27	NA	TRBJ2-7
TGCAGCGTTGATGATAGCCAGGGAAACTATGGCTACACCTTC	CSVDDSQGNYGYTF	TRBV29-1	NA	TRBJ1-2
TGTGCCAGCAGCTCAGGACAGGGCTCACCTGGGGCCAACGTCCTGACTTTC	CASSSGQGSPGANVLTF	TRBV7-9	TRBD1	TRBJ2-6
TGTGCCTTTTACAGGGATGGCTACGGCTACACCTTC	CAFYRDGYGYTF	TRBV10-3	NA	TRBJ1-2
TGTGCCAGCAGAAAGACAGCTAACTATGGCTACACCTTC	CASRKTANYGYTF	TRBV28	NA	TRBJ1-2
TGTGCCAGTAGCGATGCCTCGAGCGGCACGAATTACGAGCAGTACTTC	CASSDASSGTNYEQYF	TRBV19	NA	TRBJ2-7
TGTGCCAGCAGCTTAGGATTGAGAGGAGATACGCAGTATTTT	CASSLGLRGDTQYF	TRBV11-1	NA	TRBJ2-3
TGTGCTAGTGGTTTGGCGGGGGCAGATACGCAGTATTTT	CASGLAGADTQYF	TRBV12-5	NA	TRBJ2-3
TGCGCCAGCAGCTTGGAAGGGACAGGGCCCTACGAGCAGTACTTC	CASSLEGTGPYEQYF	TRBV5-1	TRBD1	TRBJ2-7
TGTGCCAGCAGTGCTTACTACGAGCAGTACTTC	CASSAYYEQYF	TRBV2	NA	TRBJ2-7
TGTGCCAGCAGCCCCGACGGGGCCGGGGAGCTGTTTTTT	CASSPDGAGELFF	TRBV28	NA	TRBJ2-2
TGTGCCAGCAGCCAAGGCTCGGATCCTGCGGTACTGAACACTGAAGCTTTCTTT	CASSQGSDPAVLNTEAFF	TRBV14	NA	TRBJ1-1
TGCGCCAGCAGCCACACAGGGATGGGGAACTATGGCTACACCTTC	CASSHTGMGNYGYTF	TRBV4-3	NA	TRBJ1-2
TGTGCCAGCAGTCAAGGGGGCACCTACAATGAGCAGTTCTTC	CASSQGGTYNEQFF	TRBV7-6	TRBD1	TRBJ2-1
TGTGCCAGCAGCAGGGGAACGGGAAACACCATATATTTT	CASSRGTGNTIYF	TRBV9	NA	TRBJ1-3
TGTGCCATCAGAAGGGGGCAGGGCACAGATACGCAGTATTTT	CAIRRGQGTDTQYF	TRBV10-3	TRBD1	TRBJ2-3
TGTGCCAGCAGTTTAGGCGGAAACACCATATATTTT	CASSLGGNTIYF	TRBV28	NA	TRBJ1-3
TGTGCCAGCAGCTTAGCGCGGGGCGGCTTGAATGAAAAACTGTTTTTT	CASSLARGGLNEKLFF	TRBV7-9	NA	TRBJ1-4
TGTGCCAGCTCACCACCGCGGAGCGGGGGGGCGTGGACGCAGTATTTT	CASSPPRSGGAWTQYF	TRBV18	TRBD2	TRBJ2-3
TGTGCCAGCAGCCTAGGGACAGGGGCTGGAAACACCATATATTTT	CASSLGTGAGNTIYF	TRBV9	TRBD1	TRBJ1-3
TGCGCCAGCAGCTTGGGCCGGACAGGGGGTAAAGGCTACACCTTC	CASSLGRTGGKGYTF	TRBV5-1	TRBD1	TRBJ1-2